This T cell receptor (beta chain) was sequenced during a study of blood T cell repertoires in COVID-19. Study-level background: From T cells, B-cell-depleted T cells, or PBMCs came the material, which was cDNA or gDNA.

This CDR3 has 15 amino acids. CDR1 is SGHAT and CDR2 is FQNNGV in the germline V gene. Trimming took off 0 bases at V and 4 bases at J, with 11 bases between the two ends. The table came from immunoSEQ multiplex PCR; TCRdb's copy has only in-frame clones and leaves some out. In the table there are tens of thousands of clones, about 84% of which are singletons. The chain is built from TRBV11-2 and TRBJ2-3, with D possibly being TRBD2 (5 bases). Sequencing used peripheral blood. The TCR originated in a human donor in a cohort sampled during active COVID-19. CDR3 loop: CASSLDRGGPDTQYF. The CDR3 nucleotides are TGTGCCAGCAGCTTAGATCGAGGAGGCCCAGATACGCAGTATTTT.